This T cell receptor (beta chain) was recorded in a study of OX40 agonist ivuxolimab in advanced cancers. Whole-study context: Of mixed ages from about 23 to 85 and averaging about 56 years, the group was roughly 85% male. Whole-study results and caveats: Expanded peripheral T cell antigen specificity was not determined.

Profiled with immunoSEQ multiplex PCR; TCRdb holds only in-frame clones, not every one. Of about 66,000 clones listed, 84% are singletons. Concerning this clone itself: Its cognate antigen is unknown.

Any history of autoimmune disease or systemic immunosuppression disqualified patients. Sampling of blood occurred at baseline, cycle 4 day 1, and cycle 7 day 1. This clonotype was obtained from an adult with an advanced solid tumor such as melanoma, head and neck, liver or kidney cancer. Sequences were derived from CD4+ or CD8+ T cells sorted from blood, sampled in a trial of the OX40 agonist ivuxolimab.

DNA for the CDR3: TGTGCCAGTAGTGACAGGGGCGTAACAACTAATGAAAAACTGTTTTTT. It encodes CASSDRGVTTNEKLFF. The rearrangement links TRBV19 to TRBJ1-4; 8 bases match TRBD1. CDR1 LNHDA and CDR2 SQIVND come from the germline V gene (reference sequence). Germline trimming cut 5 bases from V and 0 bases from J; bases unmatched to any gene: 5. There are 16 residues in the CDR3.